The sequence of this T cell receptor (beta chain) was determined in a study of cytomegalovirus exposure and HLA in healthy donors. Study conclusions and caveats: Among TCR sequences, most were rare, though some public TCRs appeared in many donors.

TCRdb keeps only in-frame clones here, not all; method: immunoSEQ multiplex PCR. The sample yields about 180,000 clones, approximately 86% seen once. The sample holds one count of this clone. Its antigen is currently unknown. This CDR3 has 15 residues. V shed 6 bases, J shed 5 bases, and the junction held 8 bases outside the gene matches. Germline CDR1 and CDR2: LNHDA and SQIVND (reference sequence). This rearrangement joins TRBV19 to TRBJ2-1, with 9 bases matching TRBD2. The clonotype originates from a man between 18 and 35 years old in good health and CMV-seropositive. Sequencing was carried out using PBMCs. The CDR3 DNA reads TGTGCCAGTAGAAATCTAGCGGGGCTGAACAATGAGCAGTTCTTC. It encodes CASRNLAGLNNEQFF. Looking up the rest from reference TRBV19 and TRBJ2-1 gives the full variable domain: DGGITQSPKYLFRKEGQNVTLSCEQNLNHDAMYWYRQDPGQGLRLIYYSQIVNDFQKGDIAEGYSVSREKKESFPLTVTSAQKNPTAFYLCASRNLAGLNNEQFFGPGTRLTVL.